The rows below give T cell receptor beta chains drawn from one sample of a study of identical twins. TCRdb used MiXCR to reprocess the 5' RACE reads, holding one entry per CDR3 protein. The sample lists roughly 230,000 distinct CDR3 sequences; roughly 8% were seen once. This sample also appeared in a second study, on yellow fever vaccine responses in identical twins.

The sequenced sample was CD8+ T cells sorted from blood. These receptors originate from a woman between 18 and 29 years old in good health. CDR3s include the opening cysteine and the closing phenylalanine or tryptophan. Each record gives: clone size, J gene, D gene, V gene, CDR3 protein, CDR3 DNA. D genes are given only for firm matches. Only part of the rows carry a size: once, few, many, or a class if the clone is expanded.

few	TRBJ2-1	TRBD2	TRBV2	CASSEMGGSLGEQFF	TGTGCCAGCAGTGAGATGGGCGGGAGTTTGGGTGAGCAGTTCTTC
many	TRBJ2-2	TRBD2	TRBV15	CATSRERGGRTFF	TGTGCCACCAGCAGAGAGAGAGGCGGGAGGACGTTTTTT
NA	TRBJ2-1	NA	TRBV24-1	CATSRLQEDYLRFF	TGTGCCACCAGTCGGTTACAGGAGGACTACCTACGGTTCTTC
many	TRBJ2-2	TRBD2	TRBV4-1	CASRIAGEITGELFF	TGCGCCAGCAGAATAGCGGGGGAAATCACCGGGGAGCTGTTTTTT
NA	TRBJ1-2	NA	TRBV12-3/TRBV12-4	CASSHLTRQAFGYGYTF	TGTGCCAGCAGTCATCTCACACGACAGGCATTTGGGTATGGCTACACCTTC
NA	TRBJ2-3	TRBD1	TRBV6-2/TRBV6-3	CASSGTGDTDTQYF	TGTGCCAGCAGCGGGACAGGGGACACAGATACGCAGTATTTT
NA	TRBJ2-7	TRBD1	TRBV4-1	CASSQPGTGEVYEQYF	TGCGCCAGCAGCCAACCCGGCACAGGGGAAGTTTACGAGCAGTACTTC
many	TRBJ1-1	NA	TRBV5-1	CASSLVYGQGKGDTEAFF	TGCGCCAGCAGCTTGGTTTACGGTCAGGGCAAGGGGGACACTGAAGCTTTCTTT
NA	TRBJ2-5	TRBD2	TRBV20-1	CSARGLAGGQQETQYF	TGCAGTGCTAGAGGACTAGCGGGGGGACAACAAGAGACCCAGTACTTC
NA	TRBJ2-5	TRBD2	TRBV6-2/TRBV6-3	CASGSLRSSGSFGETQYF	TGTGCCAGCGGTAGCTTAAGGTCTAGCGGGAGTTTTGGCGAGACCCAGTACTTC
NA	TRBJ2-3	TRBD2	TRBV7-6	CASSLGLAGENTQYF	TGTGCCAGCAGCTTAGGACTAGCGGGAGAGAATACGCAGTATTTT
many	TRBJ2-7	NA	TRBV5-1	CASSFDRIPSYEQYF	TGCGCCAGCAGCTTTGACAGGATCCCTTCCTACGAGCAGTACTTC
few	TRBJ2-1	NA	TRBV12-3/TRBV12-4	CASRSSLGPANEQFF	TGTGCCAGCAGATCCTCGTTGGGGCCAGCGAATGAGCAGTTCTTC
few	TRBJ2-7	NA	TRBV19	CASSIGPTDHDSYEQYF	TGTGCCAGTAGTATAGGACCCACAGACCATGACTCCTACGAGCAGTACTTC
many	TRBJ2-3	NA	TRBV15	CATSRATIAAGTDTQYF	TGTGCCACCAGCAGAGCTACGATTGCGGCTGGCACAGATACGCAGTATTTT
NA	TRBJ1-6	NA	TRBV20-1	CSARDFTERMDNSPLHF	TGCAGTGCTAGAGATTTCACGGAGAGGATGGATAATTCACCCCTCCACTTT
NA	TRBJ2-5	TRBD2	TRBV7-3	CASSLIPYLRGPSGGAETQYF	TGTGCCAGCAGCTTAATCCCTTACCTCAGGGGCCCCAGCGGGGGGGCTGAGACCCAGTACTTC
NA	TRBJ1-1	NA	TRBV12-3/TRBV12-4	CATTRGSGTEAFF	TGTGCCACCACTCGGGGTTCGGGCACTGAAGCTTTCTTT
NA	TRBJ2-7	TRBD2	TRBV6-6	CASSGLAEHEQYF	TGTGCCAGCAGTGGACTAGCGGAGCATGAGCAGTACTTC
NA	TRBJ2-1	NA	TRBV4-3	CASSQEIDLNNEQFF	TGCGCCAGCAGCCAAGAGATAGACCTTAACAATGAGCAGTTCTTC
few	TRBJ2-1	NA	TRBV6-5	CASSSPIGTQTEQFF	TGTGCCAGCAGTTCCCCCATTGGGACCCAGACTGAGCAGTTCTTC
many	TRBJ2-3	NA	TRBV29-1	CSVPPTSTDTQYF	TGCAGCGTGCCCCCCACTAGCACAGATACGCAGTATTTT
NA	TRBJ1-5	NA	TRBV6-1	CASSEYREGGQPQHF	TGTGCCAGCAGTGAGTACAGGGAGGGGGGTCAGCCCCAGCATTTT
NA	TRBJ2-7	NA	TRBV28	CASAYPPWRLGYEQYF	TGTGCCAGCGCGTACCCCCCGTGGCGGTTAGGCTACGAGCAGTACTTC
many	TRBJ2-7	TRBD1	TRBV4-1	CASSQDPGGVTYEQYF	TGCGCCAGCAGCCAAGACCCAGGGGGAGTGACCTACGAGCAGTACTTC
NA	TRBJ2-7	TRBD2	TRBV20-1	CSARHTSGPAEQYF	TGCAGTGCTAGACATACTAGCGGGCCCGCGGAGCAGTACTTC
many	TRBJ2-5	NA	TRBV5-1	CASSLEQQGAETQYF	TGCGCCAGCAGCTTGGAACAACAGGGAGCTGAGACCCAGTACTTC
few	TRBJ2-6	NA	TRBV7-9	CASSAGLPGANVLTF	TGTGCCAGCAGCGCGGGTCTTCCTGGGGCCAACGTCCTGACTTTC
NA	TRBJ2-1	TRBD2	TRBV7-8	CASSLMPSGILNEQFF	TGTGCCAGCAGCTTAATGCCTAGCGGGATTCTAAATGAGCAGTTCTTC
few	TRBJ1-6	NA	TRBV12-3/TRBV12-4	CASSFQGYDSPLHF	TGTGCCAGCAGTTTTCAAGGGTATGATTCACCCCTCCACTTT
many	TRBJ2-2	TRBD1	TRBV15	CATSEGTDTGELFF	TGTGCCACCAGCGAAGGGACAGACACCGGGGAGCTGTTTTTT
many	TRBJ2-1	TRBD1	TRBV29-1	CSVDGDRDDNEQFF	TGCAGCGTTGATGGGGACAGGGATGACAATGAGCAGTTCTTC
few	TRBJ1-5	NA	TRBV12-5	CASGLVQTDNQPQHF	TGTGCTAGTGGTTTGGTACAGACGGACAATCAGCCCCAGCATTTT
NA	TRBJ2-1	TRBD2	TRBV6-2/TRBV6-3	CASTNRLLAGTEQFF	TGTGCCAGCACCAACCGCCTTCTAGCGGGAACCGAGCAGTTCTTC
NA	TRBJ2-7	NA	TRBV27	CASSRGLSRYEQYF	TGTGCCAGCAGTCGGGGACTTTCACGCTACGAGCAGTACTTC
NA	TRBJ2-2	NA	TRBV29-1	CSVDSRGNTGELFF	TGCAGCGTGGACAGCCGCGGGAACACCGGGGAGCTGTTTTTT
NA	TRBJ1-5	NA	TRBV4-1	CASSQGIYSNQPQHF	TGCGCCAGCAGCCAAGGGATTTATAGCAATCAGCCCCAGCATTTT
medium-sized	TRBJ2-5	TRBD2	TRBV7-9	CASSPRTSGYHQETQYF	TGTGCCAGCAGCCCCCGGACTAGCGGTTATCACCAAGAGACCCAGTACTTC
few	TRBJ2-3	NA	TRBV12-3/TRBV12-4	CASSPLDLTDTQYF	TGTGCCAGCAGCCCATTAGACCTCACAGATACGCAGTATTTT
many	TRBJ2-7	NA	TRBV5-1	CASSLEGPFSYEQYF	TGCGCCAGCAGCTTGGAGGGACCCTTCTCCTACGAGCAGTACTTC
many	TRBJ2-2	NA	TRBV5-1	CASSLGLGAGELFF	TGCGCCAGCAGCTTGGGGCTCGGCGCCGGGGAGCTGTTTTTT
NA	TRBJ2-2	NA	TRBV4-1	CASSQVGDTGELFF	TGCGCCAGCAGCCAAGTGGGCGACACCGGGGAGCTGTTTTTT
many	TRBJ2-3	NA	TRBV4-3	CASSQVGVTDTQYF	TGCGCCAGCAGCCAAGTAGGCGTCACAGATACGCAGTATTTT
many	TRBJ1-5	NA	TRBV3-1	CASSQDHQGIQPQHF	TGTGCCAGCAGCCAAGACCATCAGGGGATTCAGCCCCAGCATTTT
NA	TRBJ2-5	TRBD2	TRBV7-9	CASSLQRELIETQYF	TGTGCCAGCAGCTTACAGCGGGAGCTGATCGAGACCCAGTACTTC
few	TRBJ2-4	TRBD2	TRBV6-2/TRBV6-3	CASSYGAGNIQYF	TGTGCCAGCAGTTACGGAGCGGGGAACATTCAGTACTTC
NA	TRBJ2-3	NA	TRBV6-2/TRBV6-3	CASSPGERADTQYF	TGTGCCAGCTCACCGGGAGAACGGGCAGATACGCAGTATTTT
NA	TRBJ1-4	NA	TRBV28	CASRGAANEKLFF	TGTGCCAGCAGGGGAGCGGCTAATGAAAAACTGTTTTTT
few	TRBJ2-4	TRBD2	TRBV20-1	CSALSRTSGGAKNIQYF	TGCAGTGCTCTCTCCCGGACTAGCGGGGGGGCAAAAAACATTCAGTACTTC
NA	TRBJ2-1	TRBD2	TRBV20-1	CSARALGASGTYNEQFF	TGCAGTGCTAGAGCCCTAGGGGCTAGCGGGACCTACAATGAGCAGTTCTTC
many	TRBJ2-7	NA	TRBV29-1	CSVEYSSYEQYF	TGCAGCGTTGAGTACAGTTCCTACGAGCAGTACTTC
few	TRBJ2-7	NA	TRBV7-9	CASSFSHEQYF	TGTGCCAGCAGCTTTTCCCACGAGCAGTACTTC
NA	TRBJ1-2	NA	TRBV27	CASSSTVTYGYTF	TGTGCCAGCAGTTCGACAGTCACCTATGGCTACACCTTC
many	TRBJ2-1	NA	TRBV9	CASSVGRGGDNEQFF	TGTGCCAGCAGCGTCGGCAGGGGTGGCGACAATGAGCAGTTCTTC